Listed here is a single T cell receptor (beta chain). The antigen is not known. This sample was taken from a study of CD4 T cells in relation to SARS-CoV-2 and coronaviruses. Overall study context: The negative reference was HIV-1 Nef peptide pool or peptide-free culture.

Trimming cost V 5 bases and J 6 bases, with 14 bases left between them. Germline V CDR1 and CDR2: MGHDK, SYGVNS. This CDR3 comprises 14 residues. Using immunoSEQ multiplex PCR, the repertoire was profiled, and TCRdb retains in-frame clones only, with some absent. The table shows about 20,000 clones, with around three quarters occurring only once. CD4+ T cells from unexposed donors were obtained before the COVID-19 pandemic (2011-2018). Isolation of CD4+ T cells took place after less than twelve days in culture. About 2 million PBMCs per well were cultured with 7.5 to 10 IU/ml IL-2. The sequenced material came from CD4+ T cells from PBMCs, cultured in vitro. V and J are TRBV25-1 and TRBJ1-5; D is undetermined. The receptor was derived from a human donor in good health. The CDR3 here is CASSPWGEGQPQHF. Here the CDR3 DNA reads TGTGCCAGCAGTCCCTGGGGTGAGGGTCAGCCCCAGCATTTT.